The 7 T cell receptor beta chains below were found in one sample sequenced in a study of blood T cell repertoires in COVID-19. The assay was immunoSEQ multiplex PCR, and TCRdb's table has in-frame clones only and misses some. The sample lists 90,000 to 120,000 clones, approximately 90% occurring once. The sample was peripheral blood. These receptors came from a man aged 60 to 75 with acute or convalescent COVID-19.

This sequence joins TRBV11-2 and TRBJ1-1; D is ambiguous. V lost 4 bases and J lost 4, with 10 bases in between. The germline V gene has CDR1 SGHAT and CDR2 FQNNGV. The CDR3 has 13 amino acids. CDR3 residues: CASSSIMSTEAFF. The CDR3 region has the DNA TGTGCCAGCAGCTCTATTATGAGCACTGAAGCTTTCTTT.

This chain links TRBV28 with TRBJ1-6; D call uncertain. Deletions cut 3 bases from V and 5 bases from J, with 14 bases between. This CDR3 spans 16 amino acids. From germline, CDR1 is MDHEN and CDR2 SYDVKM. The CDR3 sequence is CASSFALGQNNSPLHF. The CDR3 DNA sequence: TGTGCCAGCAGTTTTGCACTGGGCCAGAATAATTCACCCCTCCACTTT.

V is TRBV27 and J is TRBJ1-5; D perhaps matches TRBD1 (5 bases). This CDR3 contains 14 residues. The germline V gene encodes CDR1 MNHEY and CDR2 SMNVEV (reference sequence). Trimming stripped 1 base from V and 6 bases from J, with 10 bases between. The CDR3 DNA reads as TGTGCCAGCAGTTTATTGGGGGGGGGTCAGCCCCAGCATTTT. This encodes CASSLLGGGQPQHF.

CDR3 sequence: CASSVAAGALLGTDTQYF. CDR3 in DNA: TGTGCCAGCAGCGTAGCAGCGGGAGCTTTACTCGGCACAGATACGCAGTATTTT. The rearrangement uses TRBV9 and TRBJ2-3; 8 bases agree with TRBD2. CDR1 is SGDLS and CDR2 is YYNGEE in the germline V gene. The CDR3 runs 18 residues. The ends lost 0 bases at V and 1 base at J; junction bases unmatched: 10.

The chain recombines TRBV27 with TRBJ1-4, with D perhaps TRBD1 (5 bases). CDR1 and CDR2 (germline): MNHEY, SMNVEV (reference sequence). There are 15 residues in the CDR3. The germline V and J ends were trimmed by 0 bases and 7 bases, with 12 bases remaining between them. DNA of the CDR3: TGTGCCAGCAGTTTATCCTTCCAGGGAGGTGAAAAACTGTTTTTT. Amino acid sequence: CASSLSFQGGEKLFF.

The V call is TRBV10-2, the J call TRBJ1-4; 7 bases match TRBD1. The CDR3 extends over 14 amino acids. Per the germline V gene, CDR1 is WSHSY and CDR2 is SAAADI. V shed 6 bases and J 7 bases; nucleotides not matched to a gene: 8. The CDR3 loop is CASRTGQEGEKLFF. The CDR3, as DNA: TGCGCCAGCAGGACAGGGCAGGAGGGTGAAAAACTGTTTTTT.

The chain is built from TRBV7-2 and TRBJ2-2; D is perhaps TRBD1 (5 bases). Trimming cost V 2 bases and J 4 bases, with 11 bases left between them. The length of the CDR3 is 15 residues. Germline CDR1 SGHTA, CDR2 FQGNSA. The CDR3 is CASSLSGQITGELFF. CDR3 coding DNA: TGTGCCAGCAGCTTAAGTGGACAAATCACCGGGGAGCTGTTTTTT.